The clone carrying this T cell receptor beta chain was seen a single time. Seattle's enrolled individuals joined amid active infection and were then monitored longitudinally. Trimming took off 6 bases at V and 3 bases at J, with 15 bases between the two ends. CDR1 is LNHDA, CDR2 SQIVND, per germline (reference sequence). The CDR3 extends over 15 amino acids. The entry originates in a study of blood T cell repertoires in COVID-19. Study at large: The cDNA or gDNA used as material had been derived from T cells, B-cell-depleted T cells, or PBMCs.

Authors' analysis steps: Counts of nucleated cells, estimated from reference gene primer amplification, were obtained. Sequencing was performed with immunoSEQ multiplex PCR; in TCRdb, only in-frame clones are kept and a portion is missing. Clone size and V and J calls were adopted from that table, with D and trimming inferred from the DNA. The sample carries 120,000 or so clones, around 90% recorded once. The TCR comes from a woman in her sixties or seventies with COVID-19, enrolled during active disease. This chain uses TRBV19 with TRBJ1-5; D perhaps matches TRBD1 (6 bases). Input material: peripheral blood. The DNA for the CDR3 is TGTGCCAGTAGACCCAGGGGTTTTACCAATCAGCCCCAGCATTTT. Its protein is CASRPRGFTNQPQHF.